This T cell receptor (beta chain) comes out of a study of blood T cell repertoires in COVID-19. Whole-study context: Samples taken during acute and convalescent COVID-19 were collected in the United States, Italy and Spain.

The CDR3 sequence is 12 residues long. The V end lost 2 bases, the J end lost 4 bases, and 6 bases lay between the germline ends. In germline, CDR1 is KGHSH, CDR2 LQKENI. The assay was immunoSEQ multiplex PCR, and TCRdb's table has in-frame clones only and misses some. Of around 20,000 clones listed, approximately 89% are singletons. This chain links TRBV18 with TRBJ2-7; the D gene is possibly TRBD1 (5 bases). Sequenced: PBMCs or T cells enriched from blood (not recorded which). The receptor comes from a woman aged 25 to 39 who had recovered from COVID-19. The CDR3 bases are TGTGCCAGCTCACCAGACAGATACGAGCAGTACTTC. Its translation is CASSPDRYEQYF. Using reference TRBV18 and TRBJ2-7 for the parts outside the CDR3, the full variable domain is NAGVMQNPRHLVRRRGQEARLRCSPMKGHSHVYWYRQLPEEGLKFMVYLQKENIIDESGMPKERFSAEFPKEGPSILRIQQVVRGDSAAYFCASSPDRYEQYFGPGTRLTVT.